The sample holds many counts of the clone carrying this T cell receptor beta chain. Its antigen is still unknown. Regarding time point: healthy volunteer bleed at 2 weeks. Unfractionated whole blood yielded the extracted total RNA. Unique molecular identifiers were attached to individual cDNA molecules during library preparation. Original methodology: Per sample, the median was about 88,000 TCRs, with values from 23,224 to 690,600. One entry per CDR3 protein, called by TCRdb with MiXCR from the RACE reads. TCRdb's processing, not the authors', yielded these V and J calls. The data hold roughly 100,000 distinct CDR3 sequences, with around 8.8% observed a single time. The CDR3 contains 13 residues. V was pared by 5 bases and J by 2 bases, with 9 bases between. Per germline, CDR1 SQVTM and CDR2 ANQGSEA. These data originate in a study of human T cells and chemical hapten exposure. Study in general: Variation in per-sample TCR yields came mainly from small pooled library volume differences.

Study results and caveats: Sensitizing with DPC caused no change in TCRs above 1 in 1000 frequency.

The rearrangement uses TRBV29-1 and TRBJ2-2, with D perhaps matching TRBD1 or TRBD2 (5 bases each). The sequencing input was whole blood. The TCR sequence derives from a female donor in good health. Some clones in this sample may be carry-over from other donors' samples. CDR3 protein: CSVRDGNTGELFF. CDR3 DNA: TGCAGCGTTCGGGACGGAAACACCGGGGAGCTGTTTTTT.